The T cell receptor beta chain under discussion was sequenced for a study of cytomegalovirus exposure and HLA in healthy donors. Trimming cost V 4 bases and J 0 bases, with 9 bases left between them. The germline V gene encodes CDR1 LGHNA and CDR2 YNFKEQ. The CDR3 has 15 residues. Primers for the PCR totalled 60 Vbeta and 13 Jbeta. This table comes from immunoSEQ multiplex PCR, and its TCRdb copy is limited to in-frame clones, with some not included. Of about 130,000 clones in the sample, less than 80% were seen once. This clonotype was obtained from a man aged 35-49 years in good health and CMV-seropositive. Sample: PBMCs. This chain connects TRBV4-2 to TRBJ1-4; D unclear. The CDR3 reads CASSPYFATNEKLFF. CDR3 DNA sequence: TGTGCCAGCAGCCCGTACTTTGCAACTAATGAAAAACTGTTTTTT.